The TCR beta chain described here comes from a study of blood T cell repertoires in COVID-19. Study background: The origin of the acute and convalescent COVID-19 samples was the United States, Italy and Spain.

Repertoires were generated with immunoSEQ multiplex PCR, while TCRdb's copy carries only in-frame clones and drops some. Among about 95,000 clones listed, about 90% were seen once. Losses at the gene ends were 8 bases for V and 6 bases for J; bases not matched to a gene: 8. The CDR3 sequence is 14 residues long. Germline CDR1 reads SNHLY; CDR2 reads FYNNEI. Sequenced material: peripheral blood. The chain employs TRBV2 and TRBJ2-2; 8 nucleotides line up with TRBD1. The sequence came from a woman aged 45-65 years in a cohort sampled during active COVID-19. The CDR3 DNA follows: TGTGCCAGCTCCGGGACAGGAGCCCCCGGGGAGCTGTTTTTT. This gives the protein CASSGTGAPGELFF.